Listed below are T cell receptor beta chains from one sample, sequenced in a study of blood T cell repertoires in COVID-19. This table comes from immunoSEQ multiplex PCR, and its TCRdb copy is limited to in-frame clones, with some not included. The sample holds roughly 240,000 clones, roughly 82% seen once. Sequenced: peripheral blood. The receptor source for this set is a woman aged 80 or over with COVID-19, enrolled during active disease. CDR3s include the opening cysteine and the closing phenylalanine or tryptophan. D genes are given only for firm matches. Size is omitted from some rows. Given values are once, few, many or a class for expanded clones.

V gene	clone size	D gene	J gene	CDR3 protein	CDR3 DNA
TRBV5-4	once	.	TRBJ1-2	CAAWGLDGYTF	TGTGCCGCCTGGGGCCTTGATGGCTACACCTTC
TRBV5-8	.	TRBD1	TRBJ1-2	CASSLILGTGGYGYTF	TGTGCCAGCAGCCTCATACTCGGGACAGGGGGCTATGGCTACACCTTC
TRBV5-1	.	TRBD1	TRBJ1-1	CASSSGQTNTEAFF	TGCGCCAGCAGCTCGGGACAGACAAACACTGAAGCTTTCTTT
TRBV30	.	TRBD2	TRBJ2-1	CALQSQRGGAEQFF	TGTGCCCTCCAGAGCCAGCGGGGAGGAGCTGAGCAGTTCTTC
TRBV5-1	once	.	TRBJ1-4	CASSLGSKDINEKLFF	TGCGCCAGCAGCTTGGGGTCAAAAGACATAAATGAAAAACTGTTTTTT
TRBV20-1	few	.	TRBJ1-5	CSASQQQGNQPQHF	TGCAGTGCTAGTCAGCAACAGGGTAATCAGCCCCAGCATTTT
TRBV6-1	.	.	TRBJ2-2	CASSDTGHTGELFF	TGTGCCAGCAGTGACACAGGACACACCGGGGAGCTGTTTTTT
TRBV18	.	.	TRBJ1-2	CASSPIPDSYYGYTF	TGTGCCAGCTCACCAATACCGGACAGTTATTATGGCTACACCTTC
TRBV6-1	.	.	TRBJ2-2	CASSLAEANTGELFF	TGTGCCAGCAGCCTAGCCGAGGCGAACACCGGGGAGCTGTTTTTT
TRBV6-5	.	.	TRBJ1-6	CASGYRSSYNSPLHF	TGTGCCAGCGGTTACAGGAGCTCCTATAATTCACCCCTCCACTTT
TRBV18	few	TRBD2	TRBJ2-2	CASATLLAGVTGELFF	TGTGCCAGCGCTACCCTACTAGCGGGAGTCACCGGGGAGCTGTTTTTT